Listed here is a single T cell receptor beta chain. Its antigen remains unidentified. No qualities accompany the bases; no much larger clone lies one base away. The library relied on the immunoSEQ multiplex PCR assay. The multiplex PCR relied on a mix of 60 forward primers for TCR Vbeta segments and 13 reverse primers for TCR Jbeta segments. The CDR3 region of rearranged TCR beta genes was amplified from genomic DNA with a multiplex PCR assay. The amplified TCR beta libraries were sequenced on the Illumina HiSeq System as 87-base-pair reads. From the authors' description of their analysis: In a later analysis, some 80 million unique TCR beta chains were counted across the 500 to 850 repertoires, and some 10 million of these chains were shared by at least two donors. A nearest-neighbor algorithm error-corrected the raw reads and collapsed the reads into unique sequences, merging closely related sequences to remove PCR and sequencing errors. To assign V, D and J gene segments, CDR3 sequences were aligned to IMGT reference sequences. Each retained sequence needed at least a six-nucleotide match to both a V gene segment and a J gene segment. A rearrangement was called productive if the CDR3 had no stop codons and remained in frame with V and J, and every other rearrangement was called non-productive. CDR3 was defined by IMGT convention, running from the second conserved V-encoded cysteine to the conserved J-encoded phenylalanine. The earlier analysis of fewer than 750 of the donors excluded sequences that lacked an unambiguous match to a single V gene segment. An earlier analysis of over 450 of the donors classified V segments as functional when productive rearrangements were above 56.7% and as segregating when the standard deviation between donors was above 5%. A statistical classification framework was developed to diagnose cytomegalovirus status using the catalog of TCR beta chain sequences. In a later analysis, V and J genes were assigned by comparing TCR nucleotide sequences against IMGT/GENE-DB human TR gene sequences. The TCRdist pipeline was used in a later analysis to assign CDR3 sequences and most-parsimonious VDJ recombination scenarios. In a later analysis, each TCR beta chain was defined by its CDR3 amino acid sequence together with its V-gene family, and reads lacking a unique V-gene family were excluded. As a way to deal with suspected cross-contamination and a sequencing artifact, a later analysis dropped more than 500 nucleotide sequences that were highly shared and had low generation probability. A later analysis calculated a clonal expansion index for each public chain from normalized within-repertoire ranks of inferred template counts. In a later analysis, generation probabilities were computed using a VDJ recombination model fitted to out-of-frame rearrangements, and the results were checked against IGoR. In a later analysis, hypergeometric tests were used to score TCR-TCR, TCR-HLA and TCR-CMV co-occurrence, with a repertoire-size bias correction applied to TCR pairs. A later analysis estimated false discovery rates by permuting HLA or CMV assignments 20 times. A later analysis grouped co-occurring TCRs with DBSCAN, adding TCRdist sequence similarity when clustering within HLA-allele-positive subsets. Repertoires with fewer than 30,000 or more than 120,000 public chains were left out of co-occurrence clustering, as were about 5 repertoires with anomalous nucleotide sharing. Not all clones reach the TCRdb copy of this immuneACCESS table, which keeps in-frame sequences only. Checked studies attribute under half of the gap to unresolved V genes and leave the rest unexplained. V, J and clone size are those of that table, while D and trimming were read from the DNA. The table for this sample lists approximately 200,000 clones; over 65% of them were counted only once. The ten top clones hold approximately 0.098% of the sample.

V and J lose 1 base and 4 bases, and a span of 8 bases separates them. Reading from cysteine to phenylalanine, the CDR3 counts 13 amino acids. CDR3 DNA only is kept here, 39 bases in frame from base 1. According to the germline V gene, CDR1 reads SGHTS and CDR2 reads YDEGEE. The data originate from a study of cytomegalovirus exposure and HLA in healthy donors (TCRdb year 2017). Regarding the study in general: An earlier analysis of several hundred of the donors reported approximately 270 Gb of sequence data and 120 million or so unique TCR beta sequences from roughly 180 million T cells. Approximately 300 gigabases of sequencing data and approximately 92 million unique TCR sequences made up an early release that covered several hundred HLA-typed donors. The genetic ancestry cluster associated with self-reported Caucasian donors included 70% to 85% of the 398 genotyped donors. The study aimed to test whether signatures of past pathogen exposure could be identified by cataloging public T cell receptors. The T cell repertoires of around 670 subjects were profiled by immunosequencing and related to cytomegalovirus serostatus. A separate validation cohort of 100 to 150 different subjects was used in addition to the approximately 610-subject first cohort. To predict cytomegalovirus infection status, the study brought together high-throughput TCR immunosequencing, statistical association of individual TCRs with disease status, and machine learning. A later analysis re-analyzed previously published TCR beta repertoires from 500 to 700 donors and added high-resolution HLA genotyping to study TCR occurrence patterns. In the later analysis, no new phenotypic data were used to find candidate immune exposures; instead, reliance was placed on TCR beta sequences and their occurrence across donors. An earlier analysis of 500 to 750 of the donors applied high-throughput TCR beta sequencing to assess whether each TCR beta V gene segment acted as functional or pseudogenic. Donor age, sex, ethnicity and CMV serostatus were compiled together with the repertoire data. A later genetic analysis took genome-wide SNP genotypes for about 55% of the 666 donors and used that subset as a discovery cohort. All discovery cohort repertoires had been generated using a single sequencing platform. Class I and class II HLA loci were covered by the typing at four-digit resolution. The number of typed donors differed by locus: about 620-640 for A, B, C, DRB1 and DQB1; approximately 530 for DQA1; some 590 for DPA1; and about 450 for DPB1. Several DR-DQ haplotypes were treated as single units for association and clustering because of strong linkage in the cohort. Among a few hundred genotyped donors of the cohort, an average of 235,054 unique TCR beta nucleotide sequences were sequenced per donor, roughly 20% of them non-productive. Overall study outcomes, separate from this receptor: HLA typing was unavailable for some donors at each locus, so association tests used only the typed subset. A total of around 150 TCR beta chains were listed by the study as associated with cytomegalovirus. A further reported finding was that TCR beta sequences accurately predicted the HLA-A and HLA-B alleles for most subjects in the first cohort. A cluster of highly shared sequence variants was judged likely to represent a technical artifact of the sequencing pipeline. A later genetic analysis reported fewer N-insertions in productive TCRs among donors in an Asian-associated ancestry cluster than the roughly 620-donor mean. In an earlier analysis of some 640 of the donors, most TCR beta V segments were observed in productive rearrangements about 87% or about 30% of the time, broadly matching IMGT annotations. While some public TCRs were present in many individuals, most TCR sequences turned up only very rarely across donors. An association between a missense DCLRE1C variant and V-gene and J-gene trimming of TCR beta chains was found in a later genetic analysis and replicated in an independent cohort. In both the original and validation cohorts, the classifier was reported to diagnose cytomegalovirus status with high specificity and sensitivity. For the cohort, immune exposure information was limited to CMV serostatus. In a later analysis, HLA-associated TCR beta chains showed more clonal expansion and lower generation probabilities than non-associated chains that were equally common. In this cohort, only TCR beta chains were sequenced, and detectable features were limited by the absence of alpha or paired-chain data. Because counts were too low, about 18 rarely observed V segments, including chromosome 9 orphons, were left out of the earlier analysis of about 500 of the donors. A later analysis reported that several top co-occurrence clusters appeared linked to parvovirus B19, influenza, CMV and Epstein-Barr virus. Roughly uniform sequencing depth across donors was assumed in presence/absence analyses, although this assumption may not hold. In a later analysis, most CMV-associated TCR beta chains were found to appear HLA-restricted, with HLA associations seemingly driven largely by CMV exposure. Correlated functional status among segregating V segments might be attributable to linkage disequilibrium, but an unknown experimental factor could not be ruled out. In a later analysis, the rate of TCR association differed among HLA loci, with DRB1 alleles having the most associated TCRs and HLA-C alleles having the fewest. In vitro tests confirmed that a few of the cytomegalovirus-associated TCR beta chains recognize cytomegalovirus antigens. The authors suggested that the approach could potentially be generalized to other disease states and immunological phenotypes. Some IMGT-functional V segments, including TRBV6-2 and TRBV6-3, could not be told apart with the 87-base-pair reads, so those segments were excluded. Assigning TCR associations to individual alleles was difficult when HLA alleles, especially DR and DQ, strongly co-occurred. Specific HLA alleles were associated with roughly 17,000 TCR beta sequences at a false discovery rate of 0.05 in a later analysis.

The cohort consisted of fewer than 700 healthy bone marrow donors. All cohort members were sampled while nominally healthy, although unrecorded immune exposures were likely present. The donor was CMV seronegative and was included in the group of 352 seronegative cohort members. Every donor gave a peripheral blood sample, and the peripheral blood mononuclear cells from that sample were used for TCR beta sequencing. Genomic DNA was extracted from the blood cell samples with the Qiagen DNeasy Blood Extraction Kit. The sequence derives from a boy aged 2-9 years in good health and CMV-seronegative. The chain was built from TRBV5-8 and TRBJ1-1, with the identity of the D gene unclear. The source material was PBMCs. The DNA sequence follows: TGTGCCAGCAGCTTGTGGGCGGGCACTGAAGCTTTCTTT. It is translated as CASSLWAGTEAFF.